This passage covers 4 T cell receptor beta chains from one sample sequenced in a study of beta chain features in type 1 diabetes. The sequenced template was cDNA made from the entire isolated RNA. Sequencing was performed with immunoSEQ multiplex PCR; in TCRdb, only in-frame clones are kept and a portion is missing. This table holds around 500,000 clones, approximately 10% found once. Sample: naive CD4+ T cells from blood. These receptors were obtained from a woman between 18 and 29 years old in good health.

About this clone itself: Other DNA sequences in the same sample also yield this CDR3. The rearrangement uses TRBV30 and TRBJ2-6; D is ambiguous. The CDR3 runs 15 residues. The V and J ends lost 3 bases and 4 bases respectively, with 13 bases between them. Germline CDR1 GTSNPN, CDR2 SVGIG (reference sequence). Here the CDR3 DNA reads TGTGCCTGGAGGGGTTACTTGGTGGGGGCCAACGTCCTGACTTTC. This codes for CAWRGYLVGANVLTF.

The V gene is TRBV5-1, the J gene TRBJ2-1; 7 bases align to TRBD1. Germline CDR1 is SGHRS and CDR2 is YFSETQ. This CDR3 region has 14 residues. The V gene end was trimmed by 1 base and the J gene end by 4 bases; junction bases not matched to a gene: 2. The CDR3 loop reads CASSLQGEYNEQFF. The CDR3 DNA reads TGCGCCAGCAGCTTGCAGGGGGAGTACAATGAGCAGTTCTTC.

This clone occurred a few times. This chain uses TRBV5-1 with TRBJ2-1, with D tentatively TRBD1 (5 bases). Germline V CDR1 and CDR2: SGHRS, YFSETQ. The CDR3 runs to 15 residues. V gave up 0 bases and J gave up 3 bases, with 10 bases separating them. The CDR3 sequence is CASSLEVGVYNEQFF. The CDR3 coding sequence is TGCGCCAGCAGCTTGGAGGTAGGGGTCTACAATGAGCAGTTCTTC.

The gene calls are TRBV30 and TRBJ1-5; TRBD1 aligns across 7 bases. CDR1 and CDR2 (germline): GTSNPN, SVGIG (reference sequence). CDR3 length: 14 amino acids. The J segment lost 4 bases and the V segment lost 2 bases, leaving 5 bases of the junction unmatched. CDR3 DNA sequence: TGTGCCTGGAGTCCAGGACAGGCAAATCAGCCCCAGCATTTT. Residues: CAWSPGQANQPQHF.